A selection of T cell receptor beta chains follows, all from one sample in a study of blood T cell repertoires in COVID-19. Data came from immunoSEQ multiplex PCR; TCRdb stores just in-frame clones and leaves some out. The sample includes 120,000 or so clones, more than 75% seen only once; the top ten take roughly 2.2%. Sequenced: peripheral blood. These receptors all stem from a woman in her forties or fifties with acute or convalescent COVID-19. The CDR3 runs from the conserved cysteine through the conserved F or W. The D gene is left open where the match is weak. A row's size may be missing; if present it is once, few, many or a size class.

DNA,CDR3,D,size,V,J
TGTGCCAGCAGTTACCGCACAGGCTCCTACAATGAGCAGTTCTTC,CASSYRTGSYNEQFF,.,.,TRBV6-5,TRBJ2-1
TGCGCCAGCAGCCAAGCCCCCCCAGACAGGGCTAACTATGGCTACACCTTC,CASSQAPPDRANYGYTF,TRBD1,.,TRBV4-3,TRBJ1-2
TGTGCCAGCAGCGTCAGGGGACGAAATGAGCAGTTCTTC,CASSVRGRNEQFF,.,.,TRBV11-2,TRBJ2-1
TGTGCCAGCAGCTTAGCCCCAGGGCACGGAACTGAAGCTTTCTTT,CASSLAPGHGTEAFF,.,.,TRBV11-1,TRBJ1-1
TGTGCCACCAGTACTAGCGGGAGCTCCTACAATGAGCAGTTCTTC,CATSTSGSSYNEQFF,TRBD2,.,TRBV24-1,TRBJ2-1
TGTGCCAGCAGTGAAGCGGGGGACAGGGGGCGTACAGATACGCAGTATTTT,CASSEAGDRGRTDTQYF,TRBD1,.,TRBV6-1,TRBJ2-3
TGCAGCGACCAGACTAGCGGGAGCACTAATACGCAGTATTTT,CSDQTSGSTNTQYF,TRBD2,.,TRBV29-1,TRBJ2-3
TGTGCCAGCAGGGCCGGGTCCTACAATGAGCAGTTCTTC,CASRAGSYNEQFF,.,.,TRBV6-5,TRBJ2-1
TGCGCCAGCAGCCCGACGAACAGGCCGGAGAAGGATGAAGCTTTCTTT,CASSPTNRPEKDEAFF,.,.,TRBV4-1,TRBJ1-1
TGCGCCAGCAGCCCGGGCACCGGGACAGTGAACTATGGCTACACCTTC,CASSPGTGTVNYGYTF,TRBD1,.,TRBV5-1,TRBJ1-2
TGTGCCAGCAGCGTAGGGGGCGACTCCTACGAGCAGTACTTC,CASSVGGDSYEQYF,.,few,TRBV9,TRBJ2-7
TGTGCCAGCTCACGGGACAGGGGACCGGGCCAGGCTTTCTTT,CASSRDRGPGQAFF,TRBD1,.,TRBV18,TRBJ1-1
TGTGCCTGGTACAGGGAGGGCACTGAAGCTTTCTTT,CAWYREGTEAFF,.,.,TRBV30,TRBJ1-1
TGTGCCAGCAGCCCCCTTCAGCCCCAGCATTTT,CASSPLQPQHF,.,.,TRBV5-8,TRBJ1-5
TGTGCCAGCAGCTTAGAGCGAGCGGGGGGCACCTACGAGCAGTACTTC,CASSLERAGGTYEQYF,TRBD2,.,TRBV7-2,TRBJ2-7
TGTGCCAGCAGCTTAGAACGGGGGGCGGAAGGCTACACCTTC,CASSLERGAEGYTF,.,.,TRBV7-9,TRBJ1-2
TGTGCCAGCAGCTTAGCTCCTACTAGCGGGAGTACAGGTGAGCAGTTCTTC,CASSLAPTSGSTGEQFF,TRBD2,.,TRBV7-2,TRBJ2-1
TGTGCCAGCAGTCGCGGGGGGGCCCGCCAAGAGACCCAGTACTTC,CASSRGGARQETQYF,TRBD2,.,TRBV28,TRBJ2-5
TGCGCCAGCAGCTTGGTCCCCGGGGGATCAGCGGGTCACCGGGGGCAGTACTTC,CASSLVPGGSAGHRGQYF,.,.,TRBV5-1,TRBJ2-7
TGCAGCGGGAGACAGGGGAGCTATGGCTACACCTTC,CSGRQGSYGYTF,TRBD1,.,TRBV29-1,TRBJ1-2
TGTGCCAGCAGTTCCGGGGATAATTCACCCCTCCACTTT,CASSSGDNSPLHF,.,.,TRBV12-3/TRBV12-4,TRBJ1-6
TGTGCCAGCAGCTTAACATCTAGCACAGATACGCAGTATTTT,CASSLTSSTDTQYF,.,.,TRBV11-3,TRBJ2-3
TGTGCCAGCGAAGGGAGGGGGACTAATGAAAAACTGTTTTTT,CASEGRGTNEKLFF,.,.,TRBV6-5,TRBJ1-4
TGTGCCAGCAGCTTACGGGGGACAGCCCCTAATGAAAAACTGTTTTTT,CASSLRGTAPNEKLFF,TRBD1,.,TRBV11-3,TRBJ1-4
TGTGCCAGCAGGTGGGACAGCTCTGGAAACACCATATATTTT,CASRWDSSGNTIYF,TRBD1,.,TRBV2,TRBJ1-3
TGTGCCTGGACTTCGAGGACAGCGAGCTCTGGAAACACCATATATTTT,CAWTSRTASSGNTIYF,.,.,TRBV30,TRBJ1-3
TGTGCCAGTAGTATTAGTGGTCAGGGGGTTGGAAACACCATATATTTT,CASSISGQGVGNTIYF,TRBD1,.,TRBV19,TRBJ1-3
TGTGCCACCAGCCTCCGCGGGGTAAATTCACCCCTCCACTTT,CATSLRGVNSPLHF,.,few,TRBV15,TRBJ1-6
TGTGCCAGCAGTTATCGGCAGGGCCCCTACGAGCAGTACTTC,CASSYRQGPYEQYF,.,.,TRBV6-2/TRBV6-3,TRBJ2-7
TGTGCCAGCAGTACCTCCTTAAGTGGGACAGGGATGGACACCATATATTTT,CASSTSLSGTGMDTIYF,TRBD1,once,TRBV25-1,TRBJ1-3
TGTGCCAGCACCATCCGGGGGTCCGGGGAGACCCAGTACTTC,CASTIRGSGETQYF,.,.,TRBV5-4,TRBJ2-5
TGTGCCAGCAGTTATACTAGCGCCCCGAACACCGGGGAGCTGTTTTTT,CASSYTSAPNTGELFF,TRBD2,.,TRBV28,TRBJ2-2
TGTGCCAGTAGTAGACAGGTCAATCAGCCCCAGCATTTT,CASSRQVNQPQHF,.,.,TRBV19,TRBJ1-5
TGCGCCAGCAGTGCTGGGCGGCGGGATGGAGAGCAGTACTTC,CASSAGRRDGEQYF,.,.,TRBV10-1,TRBJ2-7
TGTGCCAGCAGCCTTAGGACAGGTACCGGGACCGGGGAGCTGTTTTTT,CASSLRTGTGTGELFF,TRBD1,.,TRBV3-1/TRBV3-2,TRBJ2-2
TGTGCCAGCTCACCACCGGGACAGGGGGTCAATGAGCAGTTCTTC,CASSPPGQGVNEQFF,TRBD1,.,TRBV18,TRBJ2-1